The entry below describes one TCR beta chain. Its antigen is unknown. No per-base quality is available; no much larger clone lies one base away. The data stem from a study of blood T cell repertoires in COVID-19 (dated by TCRdb to the early 2020s). Context from the whole study: Collaborator samples came from the United States, Italy and Spain and covered acute and convalescent phases of COVID-19. The material from the prospective study consisted of cDNA or gDNA derived from T cells, B-cell-depleted T cells, or PBMCs. The dataset comprised deeply sampled blood TCRbeta repertoires from subjects exposed to, actively infected with, or recovered from COVID-19. The repertoires were released in a freely available public database intended as a resource for research on the immune response to SARS-CoV-2. The samples were drawn from two sources: the first 160 participants of the ongoing ImmuneRACE study, and approximately 1,300 subjects contributed by 6 global collaborators. Nearly every sample came with metadata listing a de-identified subject ID, COVID-19 status, age in years and sex. Where available, HLA class I and class II types were taken from metadata supplied by the sample provider and were not determined by assay-based typing.

Collaborating institutions collected whole blood in K2EDTA tubes following their own protocols. Collaborator samples were shipped for TCRbeta analysis as frozen whole blood, isolated PBMCs, or DNA extracted from either sample type. TCRbeta CDR3 regions were amplified from genomic DNA by means of the immunoSEQ Assay, a bias-controlled multiplex PCR. The paper's processing steps were these. The number of nucleated cells in each sample was estimated from the amplification of reference gene primers within the assay. To quantify the absolute abundance of each unique TCRbeta CDR3 rearrangement, sequence reads were collapsed and filtered. For each sample, productive Simpson clonality was calculated as the square root of Simpson's diversity index over productive rearrangements. Drawn from immuneACCESS, this table holds only the in-frame rearrangements with V and J called that TCRdb kept. Clones are partly lost; checked studies trace under half to an unresolved V gene and leave the rest unexplained. V and J calls and clone size are those listed in that table; D and trimming were worked out from the DNA. Across this sample there are a few hundred thousand clones, with about 90% seen only once. About 2.3% of the sample rests with the top ten.

Broad study findings and their caveats: The amount of clinical and demographic metadata varied by source and participant and was provided uncurated.

V loses 6 bases of germline sequence and J loses 5 bases, and the interval between the two ends is 14 bases. From the cysteine through the phenylalanine, the CDR3 covers 13 amino acids. Only CDR3 DNA remains: 39 bases, in frame from the first base. CDR1 and CDR2 are read off the germline V gene as SGHRS and YFSETQ. The source of this sequence is a man between 18 and 35 years old with active or convalescent COVID-19. The V and J segments used are TRBV5-1 and TRBJ1-1; TRBD1 could be the D gene, as 5 bases match. The specimen sequenced was peripheral blood. The nucleotide sequence is TGCGCCAGCAAGGTGGGGGGTAAGACTGAAGCTTTCTTT. Its protein reads: CASKVGGKTEAFF.